This T cell receptor beta chain was observed in a study of T cell changes during pregnancy in multiple sclerosis. The CDR3 is 15 residues long. Germline CDR1 is SGHRS and CDR2 is YFSETQ. Trimming pared 0 bases from V and 5 bases from J, leaving 14 bases between. TCRdb's copy holds only in-frame clones and misses some; the assay was immunoSEQ multiplex PCR. The data contain tens of thousands of clones, 91% of them singletons. The sequence derives from a female donor with multiple sclerosis, enrolled in a pregnancy study. The source was CD8+ T cells from peripheral blood mononuclear cells, collected before pregnancy. This chain connects TRBV5-1 to TRBJ1-1, with TRBD1 as a possible D gene (5 bases). The DNA for the CDR3 is TGCGCCAGCAGCTTGGCAGGGACTGGGTGGACTGAAGCTTTCTTT. It yields the protein CASSLAGTGWTEAFF.